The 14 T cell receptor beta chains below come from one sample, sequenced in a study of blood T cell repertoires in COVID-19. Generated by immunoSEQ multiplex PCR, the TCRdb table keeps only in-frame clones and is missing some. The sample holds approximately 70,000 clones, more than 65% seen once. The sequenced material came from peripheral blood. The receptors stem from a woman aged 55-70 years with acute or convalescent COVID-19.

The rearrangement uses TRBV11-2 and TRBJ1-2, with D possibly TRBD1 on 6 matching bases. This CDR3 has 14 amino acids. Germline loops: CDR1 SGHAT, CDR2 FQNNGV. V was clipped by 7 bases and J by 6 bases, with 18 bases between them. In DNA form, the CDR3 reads TGTGCCAGCAAGACAGGAATGGGGCTAGATGGCTACACCTTC. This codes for CASKTGMGLDGYTF.

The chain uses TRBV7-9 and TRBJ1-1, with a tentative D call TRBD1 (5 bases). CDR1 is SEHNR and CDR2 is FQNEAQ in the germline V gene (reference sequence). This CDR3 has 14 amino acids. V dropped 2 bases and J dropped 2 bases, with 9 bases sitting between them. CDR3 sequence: CASSLLRGNTEAFF. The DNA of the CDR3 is TGTGCCAGCAGCTTATTGCGGGGCAACACTGAAGCTTTCTTT.

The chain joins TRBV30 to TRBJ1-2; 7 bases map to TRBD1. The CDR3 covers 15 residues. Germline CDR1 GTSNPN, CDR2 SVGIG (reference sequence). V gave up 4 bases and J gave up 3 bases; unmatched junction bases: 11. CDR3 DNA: TGTGCCTGGACCTCTGGGGGACAGAGGTACTATGGCTACACCTTC. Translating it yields CAWTSGGQRYYGYTF. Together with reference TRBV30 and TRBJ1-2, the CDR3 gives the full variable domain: SQTIHQWPATLVQPVGSPLSLECTVEGTSNPNLYWYRQAAGRGLQLLFYSVGIGQISSEVPQNLSASRPQDRQFILSSKKLLLSDSGFYLCAWTSGGQRYYGYTFGSGTRLTVV.

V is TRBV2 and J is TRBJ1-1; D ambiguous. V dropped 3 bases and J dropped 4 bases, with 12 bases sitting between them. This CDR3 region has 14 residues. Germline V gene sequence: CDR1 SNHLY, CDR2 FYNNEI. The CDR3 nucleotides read TGTGCCAGCAGTGATAAGGGAGGGAGCACTGAAGCTTTCTTT. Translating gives CASSDKGGSTEAFF. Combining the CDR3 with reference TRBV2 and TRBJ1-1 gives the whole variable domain EPEVTQTPSHQVTQMGQEVILRCVPISNHLYFYWYRQILGQKVEFLVSFYNNEISEKSEIFDDQFSVERPDGSNFTLKIRSTKLEDSAMYFCASSDKGGSTEAFFGQGTRLTVV.

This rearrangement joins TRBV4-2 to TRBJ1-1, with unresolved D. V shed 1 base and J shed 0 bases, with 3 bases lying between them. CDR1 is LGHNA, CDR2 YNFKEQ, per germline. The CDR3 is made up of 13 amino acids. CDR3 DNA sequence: TGTGCCAGCAGCCAAGCCGTGAACACTGAAGCTTTCTTT. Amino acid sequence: CASSQAVNTEAFF.

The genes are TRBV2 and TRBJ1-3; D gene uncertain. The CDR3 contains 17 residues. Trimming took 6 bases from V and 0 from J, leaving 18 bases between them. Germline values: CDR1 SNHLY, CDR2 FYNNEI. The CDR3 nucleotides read TGTGCCAGCAGCTACTACGACCGACCCCGCTCTGGAAACACCATATATTTT. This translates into CASSYYDRPRSGNTIYF.

The CDR3 region has the DNA TGTGCCAGCAGCCCATTTGGGGAGGAGGATGGCTACACCTTC. It yields the protein CASSPFGEEDGYTF. This chain connects TRBV7-2 to TRBJ1-2, with D hard to call. Per germline, CDR1 SGHTA and CDR2 FQGNSA. The germline V and J ends were trimmed by 5 bases and 6 bases, with 16 bases remaining between them. The CDR3 runs to 14 residues.

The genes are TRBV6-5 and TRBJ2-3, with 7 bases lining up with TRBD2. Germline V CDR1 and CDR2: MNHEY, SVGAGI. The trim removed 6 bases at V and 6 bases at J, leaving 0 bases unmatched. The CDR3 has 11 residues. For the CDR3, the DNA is TGTGCCAGCAGAGCGGGGGATACGCAGTATTTT. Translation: CASRAGDTQYF.

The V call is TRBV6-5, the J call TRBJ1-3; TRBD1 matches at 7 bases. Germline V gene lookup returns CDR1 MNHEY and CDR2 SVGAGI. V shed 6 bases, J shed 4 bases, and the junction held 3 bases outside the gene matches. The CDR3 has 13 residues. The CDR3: CASSRGQGNTIYF. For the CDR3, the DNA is TGTGCCAGCAGCCGGGGACAGGGAAACACCATATATTTT.

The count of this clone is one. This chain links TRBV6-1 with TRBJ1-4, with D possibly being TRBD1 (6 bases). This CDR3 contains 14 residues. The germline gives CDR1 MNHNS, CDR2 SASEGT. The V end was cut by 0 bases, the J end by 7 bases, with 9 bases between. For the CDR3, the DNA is TGTGCCAGCAGTGAAGCGAGAGGGGGTGAAAAACTGTTTTTT. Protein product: CASSEARGGEKLFF.

CDR3 region: CASSAGQGPSYEQYF. The CDR3 DNA is TGTGCCAGCAGCGCGGGACAGGGGCCTTCCTACGAGCAGTACTTC. This rearrangement joins TRBV9 to TRBJ2-7; 10 bases line up with TRBD1. Trimming removed 3 bases from V and 1 base from J; junction bases left unmatched: 4. The CDR3 runs 15 residues. Germline CDR1 SGDLS, CDR2 YYNGEE.

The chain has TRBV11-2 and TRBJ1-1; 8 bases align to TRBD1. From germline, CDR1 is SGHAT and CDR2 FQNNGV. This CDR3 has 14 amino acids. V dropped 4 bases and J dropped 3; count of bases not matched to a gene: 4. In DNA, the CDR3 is TGTGCCAGCAGCTCCGGGACAGGATACACTGAAGCTTTCTTT. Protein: CASSSGTGYTEAFF.

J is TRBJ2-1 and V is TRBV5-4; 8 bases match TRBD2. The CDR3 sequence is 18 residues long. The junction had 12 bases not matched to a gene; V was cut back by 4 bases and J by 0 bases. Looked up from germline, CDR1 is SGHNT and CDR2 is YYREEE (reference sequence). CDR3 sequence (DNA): TGTGCCAGCAGCGCACGGGGGGGGAGACTGTTCTCCTACAATGAGCAGTTCTTC. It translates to CASSARGGRLFSYNEQFF.

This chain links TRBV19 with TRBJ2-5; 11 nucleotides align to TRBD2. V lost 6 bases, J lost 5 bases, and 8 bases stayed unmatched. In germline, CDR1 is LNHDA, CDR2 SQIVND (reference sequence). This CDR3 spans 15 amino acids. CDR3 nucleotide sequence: TGTGCCAGTAGAGTAGCGGGGGGGCTTATCGAGACCCAGTACTTC. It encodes CASRVAGGLIETQYF.